This TCR beta chain originates from a study of T cell responses to AZD1222 COVID-19 vaccine. The length of the CDR3 is 16 residues. With V trimmed by 4 bases and J by 0 bases, 4 bases remained unmatched. Germline V gives CDR1 SGHVS, CDR2 FNYEAQ. The assay was immunoSEQ multiplex PCR, and TCRdb's table has in-frame clones only and misses some. The sample lists 150,000 to 200,000 clones; roughly 92% were seen once. The material sequenced was peripheral blood, taken on day 0 of AZD1222 vaccination. The chain recombines TRBV7-6 with TRBJ1-1; TRBD1 matches at 11 bases. This clonotype was sampled from an adult in good health. DNA of the CDR3: TGTGCCAGCAGCTCGGGACAGGGGGGTGTGAACACTGAAGCTTTCTTT. Residues: CASSSGQGGVNTEAFF. Based on the CDR3 plus reference TRBV7-6 and TRBJ1-1, the full variable domain is GAGVSQSPRYKVTKRGQDVALRCDPISGHVSLYWYRQALGQGPEFLTYFNYEAQQDKSGLPNDRFSAERPEGSISTLTIQRTEQRDSAMYRCASSSGQGGVNTEAFFGQGTRLTVV.